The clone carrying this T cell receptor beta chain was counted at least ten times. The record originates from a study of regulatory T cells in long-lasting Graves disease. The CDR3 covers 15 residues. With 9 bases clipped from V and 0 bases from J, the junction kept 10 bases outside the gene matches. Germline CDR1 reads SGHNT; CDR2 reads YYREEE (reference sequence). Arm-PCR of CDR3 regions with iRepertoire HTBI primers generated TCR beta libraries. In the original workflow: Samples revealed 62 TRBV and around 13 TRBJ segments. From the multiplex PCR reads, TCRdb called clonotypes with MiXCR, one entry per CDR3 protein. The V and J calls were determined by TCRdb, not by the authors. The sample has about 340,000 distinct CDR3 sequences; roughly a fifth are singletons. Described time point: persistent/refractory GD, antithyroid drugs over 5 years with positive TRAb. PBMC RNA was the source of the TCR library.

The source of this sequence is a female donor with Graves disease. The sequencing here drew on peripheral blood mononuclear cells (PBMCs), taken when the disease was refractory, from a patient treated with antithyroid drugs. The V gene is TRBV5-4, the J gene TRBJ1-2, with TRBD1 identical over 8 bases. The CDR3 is CATRQGPPANYGYTF. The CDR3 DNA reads TGTGCCACAAGACAGGGGCCCCCCGCTAACTATGGCTACACCTTC. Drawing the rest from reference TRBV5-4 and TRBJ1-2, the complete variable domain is ETGVTQSPTHLIKTRGQQVTLRCSSQSGHNTVSWYQQALGQGPQFIFQYYREEENGRGNFPPRFSGLQFPNYSSELNVNALELDDSALYLCATRQGPPANYGYTFGSGTRLTVV.